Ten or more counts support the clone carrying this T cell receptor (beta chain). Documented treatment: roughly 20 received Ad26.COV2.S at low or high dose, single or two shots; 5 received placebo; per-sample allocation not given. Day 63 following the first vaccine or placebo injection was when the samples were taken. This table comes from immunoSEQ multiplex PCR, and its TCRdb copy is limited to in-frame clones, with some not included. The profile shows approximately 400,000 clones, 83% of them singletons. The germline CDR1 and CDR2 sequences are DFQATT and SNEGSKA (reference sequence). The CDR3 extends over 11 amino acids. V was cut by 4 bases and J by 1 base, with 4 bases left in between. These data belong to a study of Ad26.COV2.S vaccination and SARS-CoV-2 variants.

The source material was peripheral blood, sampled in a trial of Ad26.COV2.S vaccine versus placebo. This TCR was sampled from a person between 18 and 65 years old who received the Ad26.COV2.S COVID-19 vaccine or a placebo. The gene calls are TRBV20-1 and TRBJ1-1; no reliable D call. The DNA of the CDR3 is TGCAGTGCTAAGAAGAACACTGAAGCTTTCTTT. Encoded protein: CSAKKNTEAFF.